This TCR beta chain stems from a study of blood T cell repertoires in COVID-19. Overall study context: The study drew acute and convalescent COVID-19 samples from the United States, Italy and Spain. Nucleic acid was either cDNA or gDNA, and it came from T cells, B-cell-depleted T cells, or PBMCs.

Germline-derived CDR1 and CDR2 are GTSNPN and SVGIG (reference sequence). The CDR3 contains 14 residues. V dropped 1 base and J dropped 8; count of bases not matched to a gene: 10. Clones were read by immunoSEQ multiplex PCR, and TCRdb kept only the in-frame ones, dropping some. The sample gives a few hundred thousand clones, more than 80% of which show up once; roughly 1.1% is in the top ten. The sequence derives from a man younger than 40 who had recovered from COVID-19. This chain connects TRBV30 to TRBJ1-2; 7 bases line up with TRBD1. Sequencing input: PBMCs or T cells enriched from blood (not recorded which). The CDR3 bases are TGTGCCTGGAGTGACTGGGACAGCCTCGTCGGCTACACCTTC. It encodes CAWSDWDSLVGYTF.